Here is one T cell receptor (beta chain) with its context. A sample-barcoded 5' primer and a J-beta primer mix were used in a second PCR of about 6 to 12 cycles. Each cDNA molecule received a tag from a template-switch adaptor that had 12 random nucleotides. TCRdb independently ran MiXCR on the 5' RACE reads; one entry per CDR3 protein. In the table there are about 1.8 million distinct CDR3 sequences, 49% of which are singletons. The data were obtained in a study of blood T cells in healthy people across ages. The CDR3 is made up of 19 amino acids. V trimming: 0 bases; J trimming: 4 bases; junction bases outside the gene matches: 12. The germline gives CDR1 MGHRA, CDR2 YSYEKL.

The chain employs TRBV4-1 and TRBJ2-1; 10 bases are shared with TRBD1. This receptor was obtained from a middle-aged woman in good health. Sequencing was done on a sample of blood. The CDR3 loop is CASSQDIGTGDLGYNEQFF. In DNA, the CDR3 is TGCGCCAGCAGCCAAGATATCGGGACAGGGGATTTGGGTTACAATGAGCAGTTCTTC.